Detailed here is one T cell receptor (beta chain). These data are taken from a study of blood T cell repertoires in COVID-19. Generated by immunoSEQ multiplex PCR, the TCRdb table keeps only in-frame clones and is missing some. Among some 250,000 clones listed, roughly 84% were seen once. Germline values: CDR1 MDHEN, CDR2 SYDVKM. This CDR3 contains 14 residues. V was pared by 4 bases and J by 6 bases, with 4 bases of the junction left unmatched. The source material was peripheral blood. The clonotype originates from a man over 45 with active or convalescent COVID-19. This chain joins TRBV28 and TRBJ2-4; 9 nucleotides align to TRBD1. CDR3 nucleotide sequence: TGTGCCAGCAGTTCCCCGGACAGGGGAAACATTCAGTACTTC. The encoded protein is CASSSPDRGNIQYF. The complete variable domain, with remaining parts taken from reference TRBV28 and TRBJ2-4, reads DVKVTQSSRYLVKRTGEKVFLECVQDMDHENMFWYRQDPGLGLRLIYFSYDVKMKEKGDIPEGYSVSREKKERFSLILESASTNQTSMYLCASSSPDRGNIQYFGAGTRLSVL.